A single T cell receptor (beta chain) is shown here with its context. The sample comes from a study of blood T cell repertoires in COVID-19. In the original processing: Reference gene primer amplification yielded estimated nucleated cell counts. Sequencing used immunoSEQ multiplex PCR; TCRdb keeps in-frame clones, though not all of them. V, J and clone size are those of that table, while D and trimming were read from the DNA. The top ten hold 5.5% to 7% of the sample, which has nearly 200,000 clones, 70% to 90% seen once. Trimming at V came to 3 bases and at J to 0 bases, leaving 6 bases not matched to a gene. CDR1 is LNHDA, CDR2 SQIVND, per germline (reference sequence). The CDR3 totals 17 residues.

The genes are TRBV19 and TRBJ2-3, with TRBD2 matching 10 bases. Material for sequencing was peripheral blood. This TCR derives from a woman in her thirties or forties who had recovered from COVID-19. DNA of the CDR3: TGTGCCAGTAGTATGGAGCGGGAGGGCTTTAGCACAGATACGCAGTATTTT. This codes for CASSMEREGFSTDTQYF.